This T cell receptor beta chain derives from a study of blood T cell repertoires in COVID-19. In the study overall: Sample material is recorded as cDNA or gDNA derived from T cells, B-cell-depleted T cells, or PBMCs.

The CDR3 runs 15 residues. In germline, CDR1 is SGHRS, CDR2 YFSETQ. Trimming removed 4 bases from V and 3 bases from J, with 16 bases in between. Everyone who took part was roughly 18 to 89 years old, and they came from fewer than 25 US areas. Cohort assignment relied on participant-reported clinical history. Assay used: immunoSEQ multiplex PCR; TCRdb lists only in-frame clones, some missing. Among under 250,000 clones listed, nearly 90% were seen once. The chain has TRBV5-1 and TRBJ1-2, with D tentatively TRBD1 (5 bases). Sequenced material: PBMCs or T cells enriched from blood (not recorded which). The sequence was obtained from a man aged 25-40 years who had recovered from COVID-19. The CDR3 here is CASSRRGGDDYGYTF. The CDR3 DNA follows: TGCGCCAGCAGCCGCCGAGGAGGGGATGACTATGGCTACACCTTC.